Below, 26 T cell receptor beta chains from the same sample are listed, as sequenced in a study of T-cell reconstitution after alpha-beta-depleted transplantation in children. A TCRbeta library incorporating unique molecular identifiers was prepared. Each CDR3 protein gets one entry after TCRdb re-called the PCR reads with MiXCR. Here the sample spans 500,000 or so distinct CDR3 sequences, 30% to 35% being singletons. This specimen consisted of PBMCs from the stem cell graft donor, obtained from the stem cell graft. The source of these receptors is a human donor who donated a stem cell graft to a child with aplastic anemia.

The CDR3 protein is CASSQTGYAEAFF. CDR3 coding DNA: TGCGCCAGCAGCCAAACAGGGTACGCTGAAGCTTTCTTT. This chain links TRBV5-1 with TRBJ1-1, with a possible D match to TRBD1 (6 bases). Per germline, CDR1 SGHRS and CDR2 YFSETQ. CDR3 size: 13 residues. Trimming shortened V by 4 bases and J by 6 bases, and 13 bases separated the two germline ends.

This clonotype appeared a few times. V and J are TRBV12-3 or TRBV12-4 and TRBJ2-2, with TRBD2 matching 11 bases. The CDR3 is 18 amino acids. Trimming cost V 1 base and J 5 bases; bases outside gene matches: 9. The CDR3 DNA follows: TGTGCCAGCAGTTTAGGCACTAGCGGGGGCGATGGGACCGGGGAGCTGTTTTTT. Translation gives CASSLGTSGGDGTGELFF.

CDR3 amino acids: CSARAIRDRETQYF. The CDR3 DNA is TGCAGTGCTAGAGCCATCCGGGATCGAGAGACCCAGTACTTC. The rearrangement joins TRBV20-1 to TRBJ2-5; tentative D call: TRBD2 (5 bases). Trimming left V 1 base short and J 4 bases short, with 13 bases between. The germline gives CDR1 DFQATT, CDR2 SNEGSKA (reference sequence). This CDR3 spans 14 amino acids.

This clonotype was observed at least ten times. The CDR3 sequence: CASSVDGANQPQHF. CDR3 nucleotides: TGTGCCAGCAGCGTAGACGGAGCAAATCAGCCCCAGCATTTT. This chain uses TRBV9 with TRBJ1-5, with D uncertain. This CDR3 contains 14 residues. The germline V and J ends were trimmed by 0 bases and 4 bases, with 8 bases remaining between them. Looked up from germline, CDR1 is SGDLS and CDR2 is YYNGEE. Looking up the rest from reference TRBV9 and TRBJ1-5 gives the full variable domain: DSGVTQTPKHLITATGQRVTLRCSPRSGDLSVYWYQQSLDQGLQFLIQYYNGEERAKGNILERFSAQQFPDLHSELNLSSLELGDSALYFCASSVDGANQPQHFGDGTRLSIL.

The chain couples TRBV14 to TRBJ2-3, with D uncertain. V dropped 3 bases and J dropped 1 base, with 5 bases sitting between them. This CDR3 is 13 amino acids long. CDR1 SGHDN and CDR2 FVKESK come from the germline V gene. CDR3 coding DNA: TGTGCCAGCAGCCACGCCGGCACAGATACGCAGTATTTT. Translating it yields CASSHAGTDTQYF.

The chain carries TRBV12-3 or TRBV12-4 and TRBJ1-5; 9 bases line up with TRBD1. The CDR3 is 16 amino acids. V was clipped by 5 bases and J by 2 bases; unmatched bases: 7. The CDR3 sequence is CASSLRTGDGNQPQHF. The CDR3, as DNA: TGTGCCAGCAGTCTACGGACAGGGGACGGCAATCAGCCCCAGCATTTT.

The gene calls are TRBV12-3 or TRBV12-4 and TRBJ2-2; a weak D match, TRBD2 (7 bases). The CDR3 extends over 15 amino acids. Trimming removed 6 bases from V and 0 bases from J, with 11 bases in between. The DNA for the CDR3 is TGTGCCAGCAGGGGGGGGGCAGCGAACACCGGGGAGCTGTTTTTT. It codes for CASRGGAANTGELFF.

This clonotype was recorded at least ten times. The rearrangement links TRBV5-1 to TRBJ2-5, with 10 bases fitting TRBD2. This CDR3 spans 14 amino acids. CDR1 and CDR2 (germline): SGHRS, YFSETQ. J lost 4 bases, V lost 7 bases, and 7 bases had no gene match. The CDR3 here is CASSRTSGGETQYF. The CDR3 DNA follows: TGCGCCAGCTCCCGGACTAGCGGAGGAGAGACCCAGTACTTC.

V gene TRBV12-3 or TRBV12-4 combines with J gene TRBJ2-7; 14 bases align to TRBD2. This CDR3 is 15 amino acids long. With V trimmed by 8 bases and J by 4 bases, 7 bases remained unmatched. The CDR3 spells CASAPTSGRVYEQYV. CDR3 coding DNA: TGTGCCAGCGCTCCGACTAGCGGGAGGGTTTACGAGCAGTACGTC.

This sequence joins TRBV6-1 and TRBJ1-4, with a tentative D call TRBD1 (6 bases). This CDR3 contains 18 residues. CDR1 and CDR2 from the germline V gene are MNHNS and SASEGT. Trimming removed 7 bases from V and 1 base from J, with 22 bases in between. The CDR3 is CASTREGRGTRTNEKLFF. The DNA for the CDR3 is TGTGCCAGCACCCGCGAGGGCAGGGGAACAAGAACTAATGAAAAACTGTTTTTT.

For the CDR3, the DNA is TGTGCCAGCAAACACAGGGAACAGGGTCCAATTAACTATGGCTACACCTTC. Translation: CASKHREQGPINYGYTF. The V and J genes are TRBV28 and TRBJ1-2, with a weak D call TRBD1 (6 bases). The length of the CDR3 is 17 residues. Germline lookup yields CDR1 MDHEN and CDR2 SYDVKM. V lost 7 bases and J 1 base, leaving 22 bases between the germline ends.

This clonotype appeared a few times. The chain is built from TRBV5-1 and TRBJ1-2; no definite D call. The CDR3 is 15 residues long. With 0 bases removed from V and 0 bases from J, the gap between germline ends came to 9 bases. CDR1 and CDR2 (germline): SGHRS, YFSETQ. The CDR3 nucleotides are TGCGCCAGCAGCTTGGGCCCGGAGGCTAACTATGGCTACACCTTC. Protein sequence: CASSLGPEANYGYTF. Full variable domain (missing parts from reference TRBV5-1 and TRBJ1-2): KAGVTQTPRYLIKTRGQQVTLSCSPISGHRSVSWYQQTPGQGLQFLFEYFSETQRNKGNFPGRFSGRQFSNSRSEMNVSTLELGDSALYLCASSLGPEANYGYTFGSGTRLTVV.

The chain couples TRBV9 to TRBJ1-2; TRBD1 might be the D (6 bases). V was cut by 4 bases and J by 4 bases, with 11 bases left in between. The CDR3 length is 13 residues. Germline-derived CDR1 and CDR2 are SGDLS and YYNGEE. The CDR3 sequence is CASSKQTGYGYTF. CDR3 bases: TGTGCCAGCAGCAAGCAGACAGGCTATGGCTACACCTTC.

The sample holds a few counts of this clonotype. The rearrangement uses TRBV11-2 and TRBJ1-2; no reliable D call. CDR1 is SGHAT, CDR2 FQNNGV, per germline. The CDR3 runs to 14 residues. V was cut by 3 bases and J by 0 bases, with 8 bases left in between. CDR3 protein: CASSFQDSNYGYTF. CDR3 in DNA: TGTGCCAGCAGCTTCCAGGACTCTAACTATGGCTACACCTTC.

The chain carries TRBV29-1 and TRBJ1-2; 9 nucleotides align to TRBD1. The CDR3 has 15 residues. CDR1 is SQVTM, CDR2 ANQGSEA, per germline. V lost 7 bases, J lost 4 bases, and 13 bases stayed unmatched. The CDR3 DNA is TGCAGCGCGCATCACCGGGACAGGGAGGGCTATGGCTACACCTTC. Translation gives CSAHHRDREGYGYTF.

This clonotype was counted a few times. This chain connects TRBV6-1 to TRBJ1-2, with 10 bases that match TRBD1. V was pared by 8 bases and J by 7 bases, with 10 bases of the junction left unmatched. Germline CDR1 MNHNS, CDR2 SASEGT. CDR3 size: 14 residues. CDR3: CASSRGTGVLGYTF. The CDR3 DNA reads as TGTGCCAGCTCGAGGGGGACAGGGGTTCTTGGCTACACCTTC.

The chain couples TRBV5-1 to TRBJ2-3, with 12 bases fitting TRBD2. This CDR3 contains 16 residues. The germline gives CDR1 SGHRS, CDR2 YFSETQ. After removal of 4 bases from V and 0 bases from J, the junction contained 3 bases not matched to a gene. The CDR3 region is CASSRGTSGSTDTQYF. CDR3 DNA sequence: TGCGCCAGCAGCCGAGGGACTAGCGGGAGCACAGATACGCAGTATTTT.

This chain uses TRBV20-1 with TRBJ1-2; 8 nucleotides agree with TRBD1. CDR3 length equals 13 residues. From germline, CDR1 is DFQATT and CDR2 SNEGSKA (reference sequence). V lost 4 bases, J lost 5 bases, and 6 bases stayed unmatched. The CDR3 DNA sequence: TGCAGTGCTAAAAGACAGGGGCGATATGGCTACACCTTC. Translated: CSAKRQGRYGYTF.

This clonotype has only a few counts. This sequence joins TRBV30 and TRBJ1-5; the D gene is possibly TRBD1 (6 bases). Trimming pared 5 bases from V and 3 bases from J, leaving 11 bases between. Germline values: CDR1 GTSNPN, CDR2 SVGIG (reference sequence). This CDR3 comprises 13 residues. In DNA, the CDR3 is TGTGCCTGGCAGGACAGCCTCAATCAGCCCCAGCATTTT. Translated: CAWQDSLNQPQHF.

CDR3 region: CAWSVYSRNSPLHF. The CDR3 DNA is TGTGCCTGGAGTGTATATTCGCGTAATTCACCCCTCCACTTT. The chain combines TRBV30 with TRBJ1-6; D unresolved. CDR3 length: 14 amino acids. CDR1 is GTSNPN and CDR2 is SVGIG in the germline V gene (reference sequence). V shed 0 bases and J shed 6 bases, with 9 bases lying between them. Using reference TRBV30 and TRBJ1-6 for the parts outside the CDR3, the full variable domain is SQTIHQWPATLVQPVGSPLSLECTVEGTSNPNLYWYRQAAGRGLQLLFYSVGIGQISSEVPQNLSASRPQDRQFILSSKKLLLSDSGFYLCAWSVYSRNSPLHFGNGTRLTVT.

This clonotype has a count of ten or more. The rearrangement joins TRBV20-1 to TRBJ2-5; either TRBD1 or TRBD2 may supply D (6 bases each). The CDR3 extends over 15 amino acids. V lost 6 bases and J 1 base, leaving 18 bases between the germline ends. Germline V CDR1 and CDR2: DFQATT, SNEGSKA (reference sequence). The CDR3 DNA follows: TGCAGTGCCAGGGCGGCGGGGACACCCCAAGAGACCCAGTACTTC. It encodes CSARAAGTPQETQYF.

The J gene is TRBJ2-2, the V gene TRBV5-4; no reliable D call. CDR1 is SGHNT and CDR2 is YYREEE in the germline V gene (reference sequence). The V and J ends lost 1 base and 2 bases respectively, with 12 bases between them. This CDR3 is 16 amino acids long. The CDR3 coding sequence is TGTGCCAGCAGCTTGAACGGCCTAACAAACACCGGGGAGCTGTTTTTT. Its protein is CASSLNGLTNTGELFF.

Only a few counts were recorded for this clonotype. The gene calls are TRBV9 and TRBJ2-3; perhaps TRBD1 as D (7 bases). The CDR3 runs to 19 residues. Germline assignment: CDR1 SGDLS and CDR2 YYNGEE. The V and J ends lost 3 bases and 0 bases respectively, with 23 bases between them. CDR3 bases: TGTGCCAGCAGCGATCCCCCCCAGGGGGGACGACCTAGCACAGATACGCAGTATTTT. Amino acid sequence: CASSDPPQGGRPSTDTQYF.

This rearrangement joins TRBV5-1 to TRBJ1-2; D unclear. Germline-derived CDR1 and CDR2 are SGHRS and YFSETQ. V was pared by 4 bases and J by 2 bases, with 15 bases between. This CDR3 spans 15 amino acids. The chain's CDR3 is CASSPEATANYGYTF. The DNA of the CDR3 is TGCGCCAGCAGCCCGGAAGCAACAGCAAACTATGGCTACACCTTC. Full variable domain (remainder filled in from reference TRBV5-1 and TRBJ1-2): KAGVTQTPRYLIKTRGQQVTLSCSPISGHRSVSWYQQTPGQGLQFLFEYFSETQRNKGNFPGRFSGRQFSNSRSEMNVSTLELGDSALYLCASSPEATANYGYTFGSGTRLTVV.

J is TRBJ1-4 and V is TRBV9; possibly TRBD1 for D (6 bases). In germline, CDR1 is SGDLS, CDR2 YYNGEE. CDR3 size: 16 residues. The V end was cut by 4 bases, the J end by 4 bases, with 17 bases between. Here the CDR3 DNA reads TGTGCCAGCAGCCCGAATAGCCGAGGGGGTAATGAAAAACTGTTTTTT. Protein product: CASSPNSRGGNEKLFF.

This clonotype occurred a few times. The chain combines TRBV5-5 with TRBJ2-7, with TRBD2 as a possible D gene (6 bases). Germline V gene sequence: CDR1 SGHKS, CDR2 YYEKEE (reference sequence). The CDR3 length is 14 residues. Trimming removed 1 base at V and 4 bases at J, with 12 bases between. In DNA form, the CDR3 reads TGTGCCAGCAGCTTGACTAGCCAAAATTACGAGCAGTACGTC. Translating it yields CASSLTSQNYEQYV.